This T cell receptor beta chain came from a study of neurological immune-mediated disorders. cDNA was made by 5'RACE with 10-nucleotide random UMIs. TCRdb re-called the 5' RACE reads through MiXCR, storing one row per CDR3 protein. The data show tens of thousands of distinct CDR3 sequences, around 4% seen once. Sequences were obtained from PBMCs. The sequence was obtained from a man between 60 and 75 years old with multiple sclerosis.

In DNA, the CDR3 is TGCAGTGCTAGAGTTGCCAGGGTGGAGACCCAGTACTTC. Translated: CSARVARVETQYF. J is TRBJ2-5 and V is TRBV20-1, with D perhaps matching TRBD1 (5 bases). The CDR3 spans 13 residues. The germline V gene has CDR1 DFQATT and CDR2 SNEGSKA (reference sequence). V was pared by 1 base and J by 5 bases, with 11 bases between.